The clone carrying this TCR beta chain was picked up one time. A quantity of roughly 0.5 to 1 ug RNA underwent reverse transcription using random hexamers. TCRdb re-analysed the immunoSEQ multiplex PCR reads in MiXCR, keeping a single row per CDR3 protein. The table lists 140,000 or so distinct CDR3 sequences, approximately 96% of them singletons. This sample stems from a study of CD8 T cells in Susac syndrome. CDR3 length: 15 amino acids. Germline lookup yields CDR1 SGHTA and CDR2 FQGTGA. The trim removed 4 bases at V and 0 bases at J, leaving 3 bases unmatched. The sample was CD4+ T cells from PBMCs. The rearrangement joins TRBV7-3 to TRBJ2-1; 7 bases align to TRBD2. The TCR originated in a human donor with multiple sclerosis. As DNA, the CDR3 is TGTGCCAGCAGCTCCCGGACTAGCTCCTACAATGAGCAGTTCTTC. Its protein product is CASSSRTSSYNEQFF.